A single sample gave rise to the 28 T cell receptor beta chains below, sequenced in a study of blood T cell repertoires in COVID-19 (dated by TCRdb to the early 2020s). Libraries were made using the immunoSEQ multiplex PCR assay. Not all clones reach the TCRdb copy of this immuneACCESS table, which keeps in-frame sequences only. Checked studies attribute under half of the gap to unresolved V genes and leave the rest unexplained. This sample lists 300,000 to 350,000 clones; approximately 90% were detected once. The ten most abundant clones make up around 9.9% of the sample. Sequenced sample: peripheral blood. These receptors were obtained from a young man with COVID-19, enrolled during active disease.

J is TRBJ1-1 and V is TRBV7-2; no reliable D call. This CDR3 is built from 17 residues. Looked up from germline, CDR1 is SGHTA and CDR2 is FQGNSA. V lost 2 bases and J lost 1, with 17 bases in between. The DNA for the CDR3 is TGTGCCAGCAGCTTACCAACTGTCGGCAGGCCGAACACTGAAGCTTTCTTT. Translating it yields CASSLPTVGRPNTEAFF.

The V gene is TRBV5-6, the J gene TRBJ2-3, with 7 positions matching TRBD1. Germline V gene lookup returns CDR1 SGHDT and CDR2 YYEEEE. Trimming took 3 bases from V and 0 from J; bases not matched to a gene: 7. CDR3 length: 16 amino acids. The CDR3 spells CASSSKTGSSTDTQYF. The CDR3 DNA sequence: TGTGCCAGCAGCTCGAAGACAGGGAGTAGCACAGATACGCAGTATTTT. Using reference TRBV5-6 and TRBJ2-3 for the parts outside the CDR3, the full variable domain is DAGVTQSPTHLIKTRGQQVTLRCSPKSGHDTVSWYQQALGQGPQFIFQYYEEEERQRGNFPDRFSGHQFPNYSSELNVNALLLGDSALYLCASSSKTGSSTDTQYFGPGTRLTVL.

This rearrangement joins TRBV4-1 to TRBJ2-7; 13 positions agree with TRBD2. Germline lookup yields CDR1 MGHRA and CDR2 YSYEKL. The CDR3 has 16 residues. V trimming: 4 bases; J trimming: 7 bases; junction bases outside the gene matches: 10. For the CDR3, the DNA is TGCGCCAGCAGCCCGGAACGGACTAGCGGGAGCGTTGAGCAGTACTTC. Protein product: CASSPERTSGSVEQYF.

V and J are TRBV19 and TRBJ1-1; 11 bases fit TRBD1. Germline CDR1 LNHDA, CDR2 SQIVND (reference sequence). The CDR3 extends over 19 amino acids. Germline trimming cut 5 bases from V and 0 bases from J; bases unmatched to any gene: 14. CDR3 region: CASSRTGGQGDEMNTEAFF. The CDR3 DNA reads TGTGCCAGTAGTCGCACCGGGGGACAGGGGGACGAAATGAACACTGAAGCTTTCTTT. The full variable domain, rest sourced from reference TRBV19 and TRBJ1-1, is DGGITQSPKYLFRKEGQNVTLSCEQNLNHDAMYWYRQDPGQGLRLIYYSQIVNDFQKGDIAEGYSVSREKKESFPLTVTSAQKNPTAFYLCASSRTGGQGDEMNTEAFFGQGTRLTVV.

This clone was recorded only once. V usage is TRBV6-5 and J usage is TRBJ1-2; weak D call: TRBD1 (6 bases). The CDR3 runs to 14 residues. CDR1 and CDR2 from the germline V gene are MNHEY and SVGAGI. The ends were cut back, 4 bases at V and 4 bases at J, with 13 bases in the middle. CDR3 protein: CASSSYRATYGYTF. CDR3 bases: TGTGCCAGCAGTTCGTACAGGGCCACCTATGGCTACACCTTC.

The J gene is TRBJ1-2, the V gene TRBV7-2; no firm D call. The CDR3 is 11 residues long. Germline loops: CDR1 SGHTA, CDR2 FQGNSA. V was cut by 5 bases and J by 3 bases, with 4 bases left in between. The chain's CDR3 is CASSTYYGYTF. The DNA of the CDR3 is TGTGCCAGCAGCACATACTATGGCTACACCTTC.

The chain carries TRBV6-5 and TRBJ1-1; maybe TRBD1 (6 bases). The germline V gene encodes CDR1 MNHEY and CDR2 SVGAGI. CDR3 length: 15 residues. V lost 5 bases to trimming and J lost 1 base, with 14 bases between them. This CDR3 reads CASSPRQVSNTEAFF. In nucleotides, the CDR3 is TGTGCCAGCAGTCCTCGACAGGTGTCGAACACTGAAGCTTTCTTT.

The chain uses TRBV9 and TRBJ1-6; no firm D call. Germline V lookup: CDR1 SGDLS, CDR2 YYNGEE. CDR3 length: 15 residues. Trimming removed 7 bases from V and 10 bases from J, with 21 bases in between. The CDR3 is CASRPDFTTGSPLHF. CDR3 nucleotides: TGTGCCAGCCGCCCCGATTTCACAACGGGATCACCCCTCCACTTT.

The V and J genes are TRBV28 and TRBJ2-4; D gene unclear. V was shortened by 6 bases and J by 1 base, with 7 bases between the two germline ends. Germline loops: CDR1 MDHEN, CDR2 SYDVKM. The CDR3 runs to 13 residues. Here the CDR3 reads CASSRYAKNIQYF. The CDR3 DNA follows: TGTGCCAGCAGCAGGTATGCCAAAAACATTCAGTACTTC.

In DNA, the CDR3 is TGTGCCAGCAGCACTTTGTTAGAGGACGCCGAACGGGAAGGCACCGGGGAGCTGTTTTTT. It encodes CASSTLLEDAEREGTGELFF. The chain has TRBV21-1 and TRBJ2-2; the table's D call, TRBD2, has no DNA check behind it. TRBV21-1 is deemed a pseudogene. The CDR3 sequence is 20 residues long.

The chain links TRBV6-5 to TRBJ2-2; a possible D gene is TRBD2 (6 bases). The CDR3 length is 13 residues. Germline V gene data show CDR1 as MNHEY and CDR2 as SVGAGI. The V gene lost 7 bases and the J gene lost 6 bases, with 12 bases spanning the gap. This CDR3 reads CASKRRDPGELFF. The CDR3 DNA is TGTGCCAGCAAGAGGCGGGATCCCGGGGAGCTGTTTTTT.

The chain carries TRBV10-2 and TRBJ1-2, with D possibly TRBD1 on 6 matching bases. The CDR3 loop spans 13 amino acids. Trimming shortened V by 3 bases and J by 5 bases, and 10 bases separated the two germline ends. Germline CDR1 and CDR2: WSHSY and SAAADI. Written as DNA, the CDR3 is TGCGCCAGCAGTGATGGGGGCAGTTATGGCTACACCTTC. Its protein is CASSDGGSYGYTF.

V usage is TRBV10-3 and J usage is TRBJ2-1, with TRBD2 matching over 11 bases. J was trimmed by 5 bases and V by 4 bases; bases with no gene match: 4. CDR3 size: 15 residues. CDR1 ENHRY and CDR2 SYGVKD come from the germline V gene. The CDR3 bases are TGTGCCATCAGTGTCGCTAGCGGGAGGCACAATGAGCAGTTCTTC. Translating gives CAISVASGRHNEQFF.

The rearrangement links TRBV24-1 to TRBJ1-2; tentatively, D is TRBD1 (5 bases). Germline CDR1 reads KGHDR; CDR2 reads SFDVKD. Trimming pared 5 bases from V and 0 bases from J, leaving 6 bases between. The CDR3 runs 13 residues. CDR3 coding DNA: TGTGCCACCAGTGGGGGGGCTAACTATGGCTACACCTTC. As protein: CATSGGANYGYTF.

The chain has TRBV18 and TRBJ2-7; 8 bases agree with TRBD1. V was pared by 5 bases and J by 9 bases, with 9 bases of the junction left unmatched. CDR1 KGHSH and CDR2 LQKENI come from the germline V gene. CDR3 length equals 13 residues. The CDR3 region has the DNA TGTGCCAGCTCAACTGGACAGGGTGGTTTGCAGTACTTC. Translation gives CASSTGQGGLQYF.

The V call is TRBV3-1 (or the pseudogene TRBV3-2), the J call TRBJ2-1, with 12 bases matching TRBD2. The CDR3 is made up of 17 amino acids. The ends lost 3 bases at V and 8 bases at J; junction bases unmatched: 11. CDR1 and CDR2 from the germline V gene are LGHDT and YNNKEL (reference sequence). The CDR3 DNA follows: TGTGCCAGCAGCCAGATTCTAGCGGGAGGGCTTCGGGATGAGCAGTTCTTC. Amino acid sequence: CASSQILAGGLRDEQFF.

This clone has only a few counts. CDR3 loop: CASSQTMTGVRTDTQYF. The DNA of the CDR3 is TGCGCCAGCAGCCAGACTATGACAGGGGTTCGCACAGATACGCAGTATTTT. The chain joins TRBV4-3 to TRBJ2-3, with 8 bases aligning to TRBD1. V trimming: 3 bases; J trimming: 1 base; junction bases outside the gene matches: 9. Germline V gene lookup returns CDR1 LGHNA and CDR2 YSLEER. This CDR3 has 17 amino acids.

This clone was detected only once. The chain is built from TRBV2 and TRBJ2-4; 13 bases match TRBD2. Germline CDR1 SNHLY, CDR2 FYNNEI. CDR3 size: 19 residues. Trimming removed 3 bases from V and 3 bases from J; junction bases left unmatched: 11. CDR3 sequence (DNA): TGTGCCAGCAGTGATTTTGGACTAGCGGGAGCCCCTCTCAAAAACATTCAGTACTTC. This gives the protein CASSDFGLAGAPLKNIQYF.

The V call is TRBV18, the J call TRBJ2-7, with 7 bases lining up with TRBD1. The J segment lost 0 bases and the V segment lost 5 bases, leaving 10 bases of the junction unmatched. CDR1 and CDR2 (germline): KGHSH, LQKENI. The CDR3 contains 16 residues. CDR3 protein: CASSFQPGQSSYEQYF. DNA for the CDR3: TGTGCCAGCTCATTTCAGCCGGGACAGAGCTCCTACGAGCAGTACTTC.

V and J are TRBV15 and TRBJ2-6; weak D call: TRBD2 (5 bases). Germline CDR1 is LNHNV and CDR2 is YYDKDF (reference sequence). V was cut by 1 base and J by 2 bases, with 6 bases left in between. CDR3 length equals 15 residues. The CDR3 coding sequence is TGTGCCACCAGCAGAGTGCGGGCTGGGGCCAACGTCCTGACTTTC. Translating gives CATSRVRAGANVLTF. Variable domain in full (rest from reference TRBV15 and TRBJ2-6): DAMVIQNPRYQVTQFGKPVTLSCSQTLNHNVMYWYQQKSSQAPKLLFHYYDKDFNNEADTPDNFQSRRPNTSFCFLDIRSPGLGDTAMYLCATSRVRAGANVLTFGAGSRLTVL.

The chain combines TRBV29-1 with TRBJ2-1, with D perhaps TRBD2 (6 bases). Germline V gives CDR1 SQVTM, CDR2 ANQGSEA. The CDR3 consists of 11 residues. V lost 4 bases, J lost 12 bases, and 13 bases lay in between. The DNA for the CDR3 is TGCAGCGTTGCCGGGAGTCAAGGGCAGTTCTTC. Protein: CSVAGSQGQFF.

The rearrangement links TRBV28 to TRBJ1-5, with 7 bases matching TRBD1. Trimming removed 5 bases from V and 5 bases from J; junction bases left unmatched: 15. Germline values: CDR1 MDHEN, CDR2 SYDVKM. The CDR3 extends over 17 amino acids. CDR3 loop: CASSGTTGDGIYQPQHF. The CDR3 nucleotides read TGTGCCAGCAGTGGGACCACAGGGGATGGGATCTATCAGCCCCAGCATTTT.

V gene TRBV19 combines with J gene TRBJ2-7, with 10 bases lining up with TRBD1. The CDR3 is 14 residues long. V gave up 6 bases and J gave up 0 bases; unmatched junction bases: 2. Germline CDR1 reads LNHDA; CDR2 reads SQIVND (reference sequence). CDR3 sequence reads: CASSRTGGSYEQYF. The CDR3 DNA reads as TGTGCCAGTAGCAGGACAGGGGGCTCCTACGAGCAGTACTTC.

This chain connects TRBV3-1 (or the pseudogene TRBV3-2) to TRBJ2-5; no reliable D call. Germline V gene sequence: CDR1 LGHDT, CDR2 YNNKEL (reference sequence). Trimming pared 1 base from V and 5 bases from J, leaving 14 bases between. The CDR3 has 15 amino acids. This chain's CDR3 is CASSQGNARVETQYF. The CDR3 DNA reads TGTGCCAGCAGCCAAGGCAACGCGAGAGTGGAGACCCAGTACTTC.

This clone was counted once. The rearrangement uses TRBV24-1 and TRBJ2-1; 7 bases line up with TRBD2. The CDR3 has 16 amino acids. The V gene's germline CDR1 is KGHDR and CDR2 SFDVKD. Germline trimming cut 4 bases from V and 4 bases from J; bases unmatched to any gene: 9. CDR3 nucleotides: TGTGCCACCAGTGAGGGAGGGGCTAGCGGATACAATGAGCAGTTCTTC. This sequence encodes CATSEGGASGYNEQFF.

CDR3 region: CASSGDREDPYEQYF. The CDR3 nucleotides are TGCGCCAGCAGCGGAGACAGGGAAGATCCCTACGAGCAGTACTTC. The chain links TRBV5-1 to TRBJ2-7, with 7 nucleotides matching TRBD1. The CDR3 length is 15 residues. CDR1 is SGHRS, CDR2 YFSETQ, per germline. V lost 4 bases and J lost 2; bases outside the gene matches: 9.

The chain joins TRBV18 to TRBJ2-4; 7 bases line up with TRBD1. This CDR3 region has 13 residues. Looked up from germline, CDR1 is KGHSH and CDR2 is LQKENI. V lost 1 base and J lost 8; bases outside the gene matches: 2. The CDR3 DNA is TGTGCCAGCTCACCACAGGGGGCTGACATTCAGTACTTC. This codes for CASSPQGADIQYF. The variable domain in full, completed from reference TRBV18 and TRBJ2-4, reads NAGVMQNPRHLVRRRGQEARLRCSPMKGHSHVYWYRQLPEEGLKFMVYLQKENIIDESGMPKERFSAEFPKEGPSILRIQQVVRGDSAAYFCASSPQGADIQYFGAGTRLSVL.

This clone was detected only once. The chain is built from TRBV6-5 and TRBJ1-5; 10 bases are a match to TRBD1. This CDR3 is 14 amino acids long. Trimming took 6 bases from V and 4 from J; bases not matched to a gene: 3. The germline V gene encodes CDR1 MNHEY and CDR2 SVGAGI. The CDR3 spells CASSRDRGNQPQHF. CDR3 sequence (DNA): TGTGCCAGCAGCAGGGACAGGGGTAATCAGCCCCAGCATTTT.